This T cell receptor (beta chain) is drawn from a study of cytomegalovirus exposure and HLA in healthy donors. About the study: Approximately 80 million unique TCRs from HLA-typed donors were held in an early data release.

Use of 60 Vbeta and 13 Jbeta primers characterized the PCR. Only in-frame clones appear in the TCRdb table, and some are missing; sequencing was by immunoSEQ multiplex PCR. Here the sample spans about 200,000 clones, 82% being singletons. Details on this clone: Its antigen is still unknown.

The CDR3 sequence is 14 residues long. Germline V gene data show CDR1 as SGHAT and CDR2 as FQNNGV. V dropped 9 bases and J dropped 4 bases, with 18 bases sitting between them. Study-level results: Per a prior analysis, the majority of TCR beta V segments were productive roughly 87% or roughly 30% of the time. In a later analysis, HLA-C alleles had the fewest associated TCRs, DRB1 alleles the most. More clonal expansion characterized HLA-associated TCR beta chains than equally common others in a later analysis.

The clonotype comes from a woman in her 40s in good health and CMV-seronegative. Sequencing input: PBMCs. The genes are TRBV11-2 and TRBJ1-1, with no clear D. The CDR3: CASREWLRFTEAFF. The DNA for the CDR3 is TGTGCCAGTCGAGAGTGGTTGCGATTCACTGAAGCTTTCTTT.